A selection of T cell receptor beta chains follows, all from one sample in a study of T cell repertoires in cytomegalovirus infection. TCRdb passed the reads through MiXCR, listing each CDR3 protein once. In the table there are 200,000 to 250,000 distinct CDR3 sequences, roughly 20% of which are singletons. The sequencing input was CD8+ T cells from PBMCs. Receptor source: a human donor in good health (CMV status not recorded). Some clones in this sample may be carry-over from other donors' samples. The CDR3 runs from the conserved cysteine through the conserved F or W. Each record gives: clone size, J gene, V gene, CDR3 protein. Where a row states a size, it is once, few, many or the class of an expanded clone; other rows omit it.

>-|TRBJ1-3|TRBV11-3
CASSPGQGAGWNTIYF
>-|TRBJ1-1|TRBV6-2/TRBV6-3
CASSYLHAGGAWKTEAFF
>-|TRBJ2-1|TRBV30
CACASVDRGSYYEQFF
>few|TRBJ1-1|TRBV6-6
CASSPEANTEAFF
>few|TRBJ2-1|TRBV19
CAIGTGGVNEQFF
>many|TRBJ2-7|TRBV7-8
CASSPGTAFYEQYF
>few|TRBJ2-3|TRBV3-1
CASSQDLITDTQYF
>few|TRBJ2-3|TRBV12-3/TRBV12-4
CASSQNSFPTDTQYF
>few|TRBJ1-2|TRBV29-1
CSVHAGTENYGYTF
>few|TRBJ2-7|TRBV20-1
CSAKGRVTYEQYF
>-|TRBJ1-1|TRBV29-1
CSAFGQGGMNTEAFF
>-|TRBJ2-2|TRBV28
CASSFLGQNTGELFF
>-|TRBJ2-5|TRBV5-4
CASSSETNRDSNPLEGETQYF
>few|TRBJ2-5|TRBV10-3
CAISERPGVQETQYF
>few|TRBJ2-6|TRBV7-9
CASSPPSGFGANVLTF
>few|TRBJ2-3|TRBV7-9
CASSLGPRATDTQYF
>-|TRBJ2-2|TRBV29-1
CNLLGRTTPGELFF
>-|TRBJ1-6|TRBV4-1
CASSQVGSPLHF
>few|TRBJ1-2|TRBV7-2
CAIDGGANYGYTF
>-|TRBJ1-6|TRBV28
CASRTSHRDDRSPLHF
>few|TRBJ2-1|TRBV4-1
CASSQEGGNSYNEQFF
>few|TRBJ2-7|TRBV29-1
CSVGDRYSYEQYF
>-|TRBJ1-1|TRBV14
CASSQWPENTEAFF
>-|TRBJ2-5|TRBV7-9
CASSPAWGETQYF
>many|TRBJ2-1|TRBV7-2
CASRLTNQRGGNEQFF
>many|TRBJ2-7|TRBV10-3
CAISDPEERGLSTYEQYF
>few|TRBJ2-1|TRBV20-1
CSARALGANEQFF
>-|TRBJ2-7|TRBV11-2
CASSPHDYEQYF
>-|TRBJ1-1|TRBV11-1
CASSLRPTEAFF
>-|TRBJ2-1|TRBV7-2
CASSARGAVRNEQFF
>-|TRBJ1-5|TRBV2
CASSEVGVSNQPQHF
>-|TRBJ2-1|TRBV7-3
CASSLEWRGASYNEQFF
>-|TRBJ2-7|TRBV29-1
CSVEDARYEQYF
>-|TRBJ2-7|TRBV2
CASTGRLNEQYF
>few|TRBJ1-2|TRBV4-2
CASSQGPLLGMGGYTF
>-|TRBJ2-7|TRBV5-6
CASSLPVSSYEQYF
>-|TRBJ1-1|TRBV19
CASSWSGATEAFF
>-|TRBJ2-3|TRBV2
CASEAGQVLTSTDTQYF
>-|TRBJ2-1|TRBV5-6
CASSLAQDEQFF
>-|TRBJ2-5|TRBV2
CASSGTDGWETQYF
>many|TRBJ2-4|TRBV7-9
CASSPTTGEYIQYF
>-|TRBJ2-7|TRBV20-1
CSARNGYSYEQYF
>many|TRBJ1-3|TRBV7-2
CASTPGKGAGNTIYF
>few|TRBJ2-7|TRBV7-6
CASSYRDMAYEQYF
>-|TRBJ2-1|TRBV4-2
CASSQESGAYNEQFF
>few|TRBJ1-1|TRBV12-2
CASRLKGGPSLWAFF